A single sample is the source of the 27 T cell receptor beta chains below, sequenced in a study of CD8 T cells in Susac syndrome. Random hexamers were used to reverse transcribe about 0.5 to 1 ug of RNA. TCRdb itself ran the immunoSEQ multiplex PCR reads through MiXCR, one entry per CDR3 protein. The sample yields 100,000 to 150,000 distinct CDR3 sequences, about 95% seen once. The specimen was CD8+ T cells from PBMCs. The receptors stem from a human donor with Susac syndrome.

V is TRBV6-4 and J is TRBJ2-2; the match to TRBD1 covers 8 bases. This CDR3 comprises 14 residues. Per the germline V gene, CDR1 is MRHNA and CDR2 is SNTAGT. V trimming: 5 bases; J trimming: 8 bases; junction bases outside the gene matches: 7. CDR3 amino acids: CASSPGTGYGELFF. The CDR3 nucleotides are TGTGCCAGCAGTCCCGGGACAGGATATGGGGAGCTGTTTTTT.

The V gene is TRBV20-1, the J gene TRBJ2-1; either TRBD1 or TRBD2 may supply D (6 bases each). CDR3 size: 15 residues. Germline V CDR1 and CDR2: DFQATT, SNEGSKA (reference sequence). The V and J ends lost 0 bases and 5 bases respectively, with 14 bases between them. The CDR3 sequence is CSARDQGTDNNEQFF. DNA of the CDR3: TGCAGTGCTAGAGATCAGGGGACTGACAACAATGAGCAGTTCTTC.

This chain links TRBV3-1 with TRBJ2-2, with D possibly being TRBD1 or TRBD2 (5 bases each). The CDR3 has 17 amino acids. Between the trimmed V and J ends, which lost 2 bases and 0 bases, there was a span of 13 bases. Per germline, CDR1 LGHDT and CDR2 YNNKEL (reference sequence). In DNA form, the CDR3 reads TGTGCCAGCAGCCAATGGGGACGCAATCCGAACACCGGGGAGCTGTTTTTT. It codes for CASSQWGRNPNTGELFF.

This clonotype has just a few counts. The chain carries TRBV11-3 and TRBJ2-7; 9 nucleotides match TRBD1. The V segment lost 5 bases and the J segment 5 bases; nucleotides outside the gene matches: 13. CDR1 SGHNT and CDR2 YENEEA come from the germline V gene. The CDR3 totals 16 residues. The CDR3 nucleotides read TGTGCCAGCAGCCCGGGACAGGGAACGCTTTACCACGAGCAGTACTTC. This codes for CASSPGQGTLYHEQYF.

The CDR3: CSARLNGASYGYTF. The DNA of the CDR3 is TGCAGTGCTAGATTAAACGGGGCGTCGTATGGCTACACCTTC. The chain links TRBV20-1 to TRBJ1-2; TRBD1 might be the D (5 bases). The CDR3 is 14 amino acids. V was cut by 2 bases and J by 5 bases, with 15 bases left in between. CDR1 and CDR2 from the germline V gene are DFQATT and SNEGSKA (reference sequence).

CDR3 protein: CASNSIAGFDEQFF. Written as DNA, the CDR3 is TGTGCCAGCAATTCCATAGCGGGATTTGATGAGCAGTTCTTC. The chain has TRBV12-3 or TRBV12-4 and TRBJ2-1; 8 bases agree with TRBD2. After removal of 7 bases from V and 8 bases from J, the junction contained 10 bases not matched to a gene. This CDR3 comprises 14 residues.

The genes are TRBV18 and TRBJ1-2; 8 bases fit TRBD1. CDR1 and CDR2 from the germline V gene are KGHSH and LQKENI. The CDR3 loop spans 15 amino acids. With 2 bases clipped from V and 0 bases from J, the junction kept 2 bases outside the gene matches. DNA of the CDR3: TGTGCCAGCTCACCAGCGGACAGGGCTAACTATGGCTACACCTTC. Translated, it gives CASSPADRANYGYTF. The complete variable domain, with remaining parts taken from reference TRBV18 and TRBJ1-2, reads NAGVMQNPRHLVRRRGQEARLRCSPMKGHSHVYWYRQLPEEGLKFMVYLQKENIIDESGMPKERFSAEFPKEGPSILRIQQVVRGDSAAYFCASSPADRANYGYTFGSGTRLTVV.

The rearrangement joins TRBV7-2 to TRBJ2-5, with 9 bases identical to TRBD1. Looked up from germline, CDR1 is SGHTA and CDR2 is FQGNSA. V gave up 5 bases and J gave up 1 base; unmatched junction bases: 8. The length of the CDR3 is 16 residues. Written as DNA, the CDR3 is TGTGCCAGCAGCCAAGACAGGGGGGAATTCCAAGAGACCCAGTACTTC. This gives the protein CASSQDRGEFQETQYF.

This chain links TRBV5-6 with TRBJ2-1, with D possibly being TRBD2 (6 bases). Between the trimmed V and J ends, which lost 3 bases and 0 bases, there was a span of 13 bases. CDR1 is SGHDT, CDR2 YYEEEE, per germline. CDR3 size: 16 residues. The CDR3 region is CASSSSLASSYNEQFF. The CDR3 coding sequence is TGTGCCAGCAGCTCCTCCCTAGCGAGCTCCTACAATGAGCAGTTCTTC. The entire variable domain, with the rest obtained from reference TRBV5-6 and TRBJ2-1, is as follows: DAGVTQSPTHLIKTRGQQVTLRCSPKSGHDTVSWYQQALGQGPQFIFQYYEEEERQRGNFPDRFSGHQFPNYSSELNVNALLLGDSALYLCASSSSLASSYNEQFFGPGTRLTVL.

The rearrangement uses TRBV12-3 or TRBV12-4 and TRBJ1-5; D call uncertain. Trimming cost V 6 bases and J 5 bases, with 14 bases left between them. This CDR3 is built from 14 residues. In DNA form, the CDR3 reads TGTGCCAGCAGGGCGGATGGGAGGGATCAGCCCCAGCATTTT. Amino acids: CASRADGRDQPQHF.

The rearrangement links TRBV7-6 to TRBJ2-6; D gene ambiguous. This CDR3 region has 17 residues. Trimming left V 5 bases short and J 0 bases short, with 14 bases between. CDR1 and CDR2 (germline): SGHVS, FNYEAQ. The CDR3 DNA is TGTGCCAGCAGCGTCATGGCAGAGAGCTCTGGGGCCAACGTCCTGACTTTC. Translation: CASSVMAESSGANVLTF.

The chain couples TRBV3-1 to TRBJ2-5; D possibly matches TRBD1 or TRBD2 (5 bases each). V was shortened by 0 bases and J by 3 bases, with 20 bases between the two germline ends. CDR1 is LGHDT and CDR2 is YNNKEL in the germline V gene (reference sequence). This CDR3 is 18 amino acids long. The CDR3 bases are TGTGCCAGCAGCCAAGATATCAGGCAGGGAGACATCGAAGAGACCCAGTACTTC. Encoded protein: CASSQDIRQGDIEETQYF.

This chain links TRBV28 with TRBJ1-5, with 7 bases matching TRBD1. The CDR3 covers 16 residues. V was clipped by 6 bases and J by 0 bases; unmatched bases: 8. Looked up from germline, CDR1 is MDHEN and CDR2 is SYDVKM. The CDR3 DNA reads as TGTGCCAGCAGCCGAGCCGGGACAGTTAGCAATCAGCCCCAGCATTTT. Protein sequence: CASSRAGTVSNQPQHF.

This clonotype was detected only a few times. The chain carries TRBV9 and TRBJ2-5; D perhaps matches TRBD1 (5 bases). The V gene's germline CDR1 is SGDLS and CDR2 YYNGEE. CDR3 length: 12 amino acids. V was cut by 4 bases and J by 5 bases, with 9 bases left in between. Written as DNA, the CDR3 is TGTGCCAGCAGCCCCTCAGGGGAGACCCAGTACTTC. This encodes CASSPSGETQYF.

This chain joins TRBV7-3 and TRBJ2-5; 13 nucleotides align to TRBD2. J was trimmed by 4 bases and V by 4 bases; bases with no gene match: 3. The length of the CDR3 is 15 residues. Germline loops: CDR1 SGHTA, CDR2 FQGTGA. The CDR3 DNA follows: TGTGCCAGCAGCTCGGGACTAGCGGGGACAGAGACCCAGTACTTC. It specifies CASSSGLAGTETQYF.

The V gene is TRBV25-1, the J gene TRBJ1-5; 7 nucleotides match TRBD1. From germline, CDR1 is MGHDK and CDR2 SYGVNS. V shed 8 bases, J shed 3 bases, and the junction held 4 bases outside the gene matches. CDR3 length: 13 amino acids. CDR3 bases: TGTGCCAGCGAAGGACAGGCCAATCAGCCCCAGCATTTT. Its translation is CASEGQANQPQHF. Together with reference TRBV25-1 and TRBJ1-5, the CDR3 gives the full variable domain: EADIYQTPRYLVIGTGKKITLECSQTMGHDKMYWYQQDPGMELHLIHYSYGVNSTEKGDLSSESTVSRIRTEHFPLTLESARPSHTSQYLCASEGQANQPQHFGDGTRLSIL.

V gene TRBV11-1 combines with J gene TRBJ2-5, with 14 nucleotides matching TRBD2. Trimming cost V 3 bases and J 4 bases; bases outside gene matches: 16. This CDR3 has 20 amino acids. Germline loops: CDR1 SGHAT, CDR2 FQDESV (reference sequence). Written as DNA, the CDR3 is TGTGCCAGCAGCTTTCCGGCCTTGGGGGGACTAGCGGGAGAACGAGAGACCCAGTACTTC. This encodes CASSFPALGGLAGERETQYF.

V is TRBV6-5 and J is TRBJ2-1, with no clear D. Trimming cost V 7 bases and J 9 bases, with 10 bases left between them. Germline-derived CDR1 and CDR2 are MNHEY and SVGAGI. The CDR3 spans 11 residues. In DNA form, the CDR3 reads TGTGCCAGCATCAAGGGTCTTGAGCAGTTCTTC. Protein sequence: CASIKGLEQFF.

This clonotype was seen just once. This chain uses TRBV6-5 with TRBJ2-2, with a tentative D call TRBD2 (5 bases). Trimming shortened V by 2 bases and J by 7 bases, and 5 bases separated the two germline ends. CDR1 is MNHEY and CDR2 is SVGAGI in the germline V gene. The CDR3 spans 12 residues. The CDR3 bases are TGTGCCAGCAGTTACGAGGGCGGGGAGCTGTTTTTT. It is translated as CASSYEGGELFF.

The chain combines TRBV27 with TRBJ2-3; D is undetermined. CDR3 size: 14 residues. CDR1 and CDR2 (germline): MNHEY, SMNVEV (reference sequence). V was cut by 2 bases and J by 1 base, with 7 bases left in between. CDR3 sequence: CASSLSWGTDTQYF. CDR3 sequence (DNA): TGTGCCAGCAGTTTAAGTTGGGGCACAGATACGCAGTATTTT.

The chain joins TRBV4-1 to TRBJ1-2; D gene unclear. Germline CDR1 is MGHRA and CDR2 is YSYEKL. The CDR3 covers 14 residues. Trimming removed 3 bases at V and 6 bases at J, with 14 bases between. The CDR3 loop is CASSHPGLINGYTF. Written as DNA, the CDR3 is TGCGCCAGCAGCCACCCCGGGTTGATTAATGGCTACACCTTC.

The chain recombines TRBV27 with TRBJ1-2; 8 nucleotides agree with TRBD1. Germline values: CDR1 MNHEY, CDR2 SMNVEV (reference sequence). CDR3 length: 15 amino acids. The junction had 11 bases not matched to a gene; V was cut back by 5 bases and J by 6 bases. The CDR3 sequence: CASSASRGTGDGYTF. The CDR3 DNA sequence: TGTGCCAGCAGTGCCTCCCGGGGGACAGGCGATGGCTACACCTTC.

The chain uses TRBV6-5 and TRBJ2-7; 7 bases line up with TRBD1. The CDR3 is 15 amino acids. Germline CDR1 is MNHEY and CDR2 is SVGAGI. V dropped 0 bases and J dropped 1; count of bases not matched to a gene: 3. Here the CDR3 DNA reads TGTGCCAGCAGTTACTCCACAGGGGCGTCCTACGAGCAGTACTTC. It yields the protein CASSYSTGASYEQYF.

The chain employs TRBV7-9 and TRBJ2-1; D is possibly TRBD2 (5 bases). The CDR3 length is 14 residues. Between the trimmed V and J ends, which lost 6 bases and 9 bases, there was a span of 18 bases. Germline V gene data show CDR1 as SEHNR and CDR2 as FQNEAQ (reference sequence). CDR3 DNA sequence: TGTGCCAGCAGTCTAGTTGTGAGGGATAGTGAGCAGTTCTTC. Translation: CASSLVVRDSEQFF.

The rearrangement uses TRBV7-9 and TRBJ2-2, with TRBD2 as a possible D gene (6 bases). The CDR3 totals 17 residues. The germline V gene encodes CDR1 SEHNR and CDR2 FQNEAQ (reference sequence). The V end lost 6 bases, the J end lost 0 bases, and 17 bases lay between the germline ends. CDR3 sequence: CASRRLAAATNTGELFF. CDR3 nucleotide sequence: TGTGCCAGCAGGCGCTTAGCGGCGGCAACGAACACCGGGGAGCTGTTTTTT.

The V gene is TRBV6-5, the J gene TRBJ1-6; D gene uncertain. This CDR3 comprises 15 residues. Germline V gives CDR1 MNHEY, CDR2 SVGAGI. V was clipped by 7 bases and J by 0 bases, with 10 bases between them. The CDR3 bases are TGTGCCAGCACCCCTGGGCTCTCCTATAATTCACCCCTCCACTTT. This sequence encodes CASTPGLSYNSPLHF.

J is TRBJ1-5 and V is TRBV4-1; D not resolved. This CDR3 is built from 13 residues. Trimming took 0 bases from V and 5 from J, leaving 5 bases between them. Germline CDR1 and CDR2: MGHRA and YSYEKL. The chain's CDR3 is CASSQDSDQPQHF. The CDR3 coding sequence is TGCGCCAGCAGCCAAGATTCGGATCAGCCCCAGCATTTT.